This passage covers 9 T cell receptor beta chains from one sample sequenced in a study of shared clonotypes between healthy human individuals. Clones were read by immunoSEQ multiplex PCR, and TCRdb kept only the in-frame ones, dropping some. This table has about 2.2 million clones, about 93% appearing once. The naive CD8 fraction comprised CD45RO-negative cells positively selected for CCR7 and excluded terminally differentiated effector memory CD45RA+ cells. The sample consisted of naive CD8+ T cells from PBMCs. The source of these receptors is a man between 18 and 35 years old in good health. Some clones in this sample may be carry-over from other donors' samples.

V gene TRBV7-9 combines with J gene TRBJ2-1; D is uncertain. V lost 4 bases and J lost 2, with 9 bases in between. The CDR3 is made up of 14 amino acids. Germline-derived CDR1 and CDR2 are SEHNR and FQNEAQ (reference sequence). The CDR3 nucleotides are TGTGCCAGCAGCTCAGCCGGCCCCTACAATGAGCAGTTCTTC. Translated: CASSSAGPYNEQFF.

The gene calls are TRBV11-2 and TRBJ2-7; 10 bases are a match to TRBD2. Germline assignment: CDR1 SGHAT and CDR2 FQNNGV. This CDR3 comprises 17 residues. V dropped 4 bases and J dropped 4; count of bases not matched to a gene: 13. DNA of the CDR3: TGTGCCAGCAGCTCTACCCCTTCAATAGCGGGAGGTTACGAGCAGTACTTC. Translated, it gives CASSSTPSIAGGYEQYF. The full variable domain, completed using reference TRBV11-2 and TRBJ2-7, is EAGVAQSPRYKIIEKRQSVAFWCNPISGHATLYWYQQILGQGPKLLIQFQNNGVVDDSQLPKDRFSAERLKGVDSTLKIQPAKLEDSAVYLCASSSTPSIAGGYEQYFGPGTRLTVT.

Comments on this clone: At the DNA level, this CDR3 is encoded by other sequences in the same sample as well. The chain uses TRBV7-9 and TRBJ2-2, with a possible D match to TRBD1 (6 bases). Germline CDR1 SEHNR, CDR2 FQNEAQ (reference sequence). V dropped 2 bases and J dropped 4 bases, with 11 bases sitting between them. The CDR3 runs 15 residues. Written as DNA, the CDR3 is TGTGCCAGCAGCTTAAGACAGGCCACCACCGGGGAGCTGTTTTTT. Translated, it gives CASSLRQATTGELFF.

The gene calls are TRBV2 and TRBJ1-1, with D possibly matching TRBD1 (6 bases). In germline, CDR1 is SNHLY, CDR2 FYNNEI. The CDR3 has 13 amino acids. The ends were cut back, 7 bases at V and 2 bases at J, with 11 bases in the middle. The CDR3 DNA reads TGTGCCAGCACCGTGGACAGTAACACTGAAGCTTTCTTT. This encodes CASTVDSNTEAFF. The full variable domain, its missing parts supplied by reference TRBV2 and TRBJ1-1, is EPEVTQTPSHQVTQMGQEVILRCVPISNHLYFYWYRQILGQKVEFLVSFYNNEISEKSEIFDDQFSVERPDGSNFTLKIRSTKLEDSAMYFCASTVDSNTEAFFGQGTRLTVV.

Turning to this clone: The sample carries other DNA sequences with the same CDR3. This rearrangement joins TRBV19 to TRBJ1-3; D gene ambiguous. Deletions cut 0 bases from V and 1 base from J, with 7 bases between. CDR1 and CDR2 (germline): LNHDA, SQIVND (reference sequence). The length of the CDR3 is 15 residues. The CDR3 coding sequence is TGTGCCAGTAGTATAGACGGGGATTCTGGAAACACCATATATTTT. Protein sequence: CASSIDGDSGNTIYF.

V is TRBV29-1 and J is TRBJ1-2, with no clear D. CDR3 length: 13 residues. The germline CDR1 and CDR2 sequences are SQVTM and ANQGSEA. V lost 6 bases, J lost 4 bases, and 15 bases lay in between. The CDR3 DNA sequence: TGCAGCGTCCCCTCTACAGAGATCTATGGCTACACCTTC. This gives the protein CSVPSTEIYGYTF.

The chain carries TRBV28 and TRBJ1-1, with D hard to call. The CDR3 length is 14 residues. CDR1 is MDHEN and CDR2 is SYDVKM in the germline V gene. Trimming took off 6 bases at V and 0 bases at J, with 11 bases between the two ends. CDR3 sequence reads: CASSPVAVNTEAFF. The CDR3 nucleotides read TGTGCCAGCAGCCCCGTGGCCGTGAACACTGAAGCTTTCTTT.

This rearrangement joins TRBV7-9 to TRBJ2-2; 7 nucleotides agree with TRBD2. Germline V CDR1 and CDR2: SEHNR, FQNEAQ (reference sequence). The V segment lost 4 bases and the J segment 7 bases; nucleotides outside the gene matches: 15. This CDR3 is built from 17 residues. CDR3 protein: CASSSLSWSGDVGELFF. CDR3 sequence (DNA): TGTGCCAGCAGCTCACTTTCGTGGAGCGGGGATGTCGGGGAGCTGTTTTTT. Together with reference TRBV7-9 and TRBJ2-2, the CDR3 gives the full variable domain: DTGVSQNPRHKITKRGQNVTFRCDPISEHNRLYWYRQTLGQGPEFLTYFQNEAQLEKSRLLSDRFSAERPKGSFSTLEIQRTEQGDSAMYLCASSSLSWSGDVGELFFGEGSRLTVL.

The chain combines TRBV9 with TRBJ2-2, with D perhaps TRBD1 or TRBD2 (6 bases each). Looked up from germline, CDR1 is SGDLS and CDR2 is YYNGEE. The CDR3 sequence is 16 residues long. Between the trimmed V and J ends, which lost 4 bases and 0 bases, there was a span of 13 bases. CDR3 bases: TGTGCCAGCAGCCCATTGAGGGGGGCGAACACCGGGGAGCTGTTTTTT. This encodes CASSPLRGANTGELFF.